Here is one T cell receptor (beta chain) with its context. In its sample, this clone was seen a few times. What antigen it recognizes has not been identified. The input lacks base qualities; no much larger clone sits a single base away. The sample originates from a study of blood T cell repertoires in COVID-19 (dated by TCRdb to the early 2020s). Background on the whole study: Samples from collaborators originated in the United States, Italy and Spain and spanned both the acute and convalescent phases of COVID-19. The prospective study material was composed of cDNA or gDNA derived from T cells, B-cell-depleted T cells, or PBMCs. The dataset comprised deeply sampled blood TCRbeta repertoires from subjects exposed to, actively infected with, or recovered from COVID-19. The repertoires were made available in a free public database intended to serve as a resource for research on the immune response to SARS-CoV-2. The samples were drawn from two sources: the first 160 participants of the ongoing ImmuneRACE study, and 1,200 or so subjects contributed by 6 global collaborators. A de-identified subject ID, COVID-19 status, age in years and sex were almost always included in the sample metadata. Where available, HLA class I and class II types were obtained from metadata supplied by the sample provider rather than from assay-based typing.

The collaborating institutions used their own protocols to collect whole blood in K2EDTA tubes. For TCRbeta analysis, collaborators shipped samples in one of three forms: frozen whole blood, isolated PBMCs, or DNA extracted from either of those sample types. CDR1 and CDR2 were assigned from the germline V gene as MGHRA and YSYEKL. Inclusive of the bounding cysteine and phenylalanine, the CDR3 is 13 residues long. Only the CDR3 part of the read is kept: 39 bases, read in frame from the first base. Trimming removed 4 bases from V and 4 bases from J, leaving 8 bases between the germline ends. The immunoSEQ Assay, a bias-controlled multiplex PCR, was used to amplify TCRbeta CDR3 regions from genomic DNA. Turning to the authors' computational methods: The number of nucleated cells in each sample was estimated from the amplification of reference gene primers within the assay. Sequence reads were collapsed and filtered to measure the absolute abundance of every unique TCRbeta CDR3 rearrangement. For each sample, productive Simpson clonality was calculated by taking the square root of Simpson's diversity index across productive rearrangements. TCRdb took over this immuneACCESS table, retaining in-frame rearrangements with V and J assigned. Such tables are incomplete; in checked studies, under half of the missing clones stem from an unresolved V gene, and the remainder is unexplained. V, J and clone size are those of that table, while D and trimming were read from the DNA. The sample contains about 150,000 clones, more than 80% of them found a single time. The leading ten clones occupy approximately 2.8% of the sample.

General findings and caveats noted by the study authors: How much clinical and demographic metadata was included differed by source and by participant, and the metadata was provided uncurated.

Sequencing was performed on peripheral blood. This sequence uses TRBV4-1 and TRBJ1-5; the D gene lacks a confident call. This receptor was obtained from a woman aged 55-69 years with active COVID-19. The CDR3 reads CASSPKPNQPQHF. The bases read TGCGCCAGCAGCCCAAAGCCTAATCAGCCCCAGCATTTT.